This is a list of T cell receptor beta chains from one sample in a study of T cell responses to AZD1222 COVID-19 vaccine. Measured with immunoSEQ multiplex PCR; TCRdb has only the in-frame clones, and not every one. The data show about 67,000 clones, with roughly 84% seen just once and 21% held by the top ten. Material: peripheral blood, obtained on day 0 of AZD1222 vaccination. Receptors originate from an adult in good health. Both conserved end residues are part of each CDR3. The D gene is left open where the match is weak. Where a row states a size, it is once, few, many or the class of an expanded clone; other rows omit it.

d_call | j_call | v_call | clone_size | cdr3_aa | cdr3_nt
NA | TRBJ1-1 | TRBV6-5 | NA | CASTRQPGPGTEAFF | TGTGCCAGCACCCGTCAACCGGGACCGGGCACTGAAGCTTTCTTT
TRBD2 | TRBJ2-6 | TRBV9 | NA | CASSVVASGGFEANVLTF | TGTGCCAGCAGCGTAGTTGCCAGCGGGGGTTTTGAGGCCAACGTCCTGACTTTC
NA | TRBJ1-3 | TRBV5-8 | NA | CASSFDRPYSGNTIYF | TGTGCCAGCAGCTTCGACAGACCCTATTCTGGAAACACCATATATTTT
TRBD2 | TRBJ2-1 | TRBV12-5 | NA | CASGLVVGGPHNEQFF | TGTGCTAGTGGTTTGGTAGTGGGAGGGCCCCACAATGAGCAGTTCTTC
NA | TRBJ1-2 | TRBV5-5 | NA | CASSLTTGGYTF | TGTGCCAGCAGCCTGACAACCGGCGGCTACACCTTC
NA | TRBJ1-5 | TRBV4-3 | NA | CASSQGIGRNQPQHF | TGCGCCAGCAGCCAAGGAATAGGGAGAAATCAGCCCCAGCATTTT
TRBD1 | TRBJ1-5 | TRBV4-2 | NA | CASSQAVQGNNQPQHF | TGTGCCAGCAGCCAAGCCGTACAGGGGAATAATCAGCCCCAGCATTTT
TRBD1 | TRBJ1-5 | TRBV20-1 | NA | CSASRGRLDQPQHF | TGCAGTGCTAGTAGGGGGCGGTTGGATCAGCCCCAGCATTTT
NA | TRBJ1-2 | TRBV5-1 | NA | CASSLGGEGNYGYTF | TGCGCCAGCAGCTTGGGAGGGGAGGGGAACTATGGCTACACCTTC
NA | TRBJ2-7 | TRBV2 | NA | CASSEQGISYEQYF | TGTGCCAGCAGTGAACAGGGCATCTCCTACGAGCAGTACTTC
NA | TRBJ1-3 | TRBV4-3 | NA | CASSQVTGGTGNTIYF | TGCGCCAGCAGCCAAGTTACCGGCGGAACTGGAAACACCATATATTTT
NA | TRBJ2-2 | TRBV7-3 | NA | CASSLRGATGELFF | TGTGCCAGCAGCTTACGGGGGGCCACCGGGGAGCTGTTTTTT
TRBD1 | TRBJ1-5 | TRBV4-1 | NA | CASSSDRDNQPQHF | TGCGCCAGCAGCTCCGACAGGGACAATCAGCCCCAGCATTTT
NA | TRBJ1-5 | TRBV5-1 | few | CASSRAGGIGQPQHF | TGCGCCAGCAGCCGGGCGGGGGGCATCGGTCAGCCCCAGCATTTT
NA | TRBJ1-1 | TRBV19 | NA | CASSQPFGEAFF | TGTGCCAGTAGTCAACCCTTTGGTGAAGCTTTCTTT
TRBD1 | TRBJ1-5 | TRBV7-9 | few | CASQGTDGYSNQPQHF | TGTGCCAGCCAAGGGACAGACGGTTATAGCAATCAGCCCCAGCATTTT
NA | TRBJ1-5 | TRBV28 | NA | CASSLPRQPQHF | TGTGCCAGCAGTTTACCGCGGCAGCCCCAGCATTTT
NA | TRBJ2-7 | TRBV18 | NA | CASSPGRTELYEQYF | TGTGCCAGCTCACCGGGGCGGACGGAGCTTTACGAGCAGTACTTC
NA | TRBJ2-5 | TRBV7-3 | once | CASSPDREGRTQYF | TGTGCCAGCAGCCCCGACAGGGAGGGGAGGACCCAGTACTTC
NA | TRBJ1-5 | TRBV6-4 | NA | CASSQNRNQPQHF | TGTGCCAGCAGTCAGAACCGCAATCAGCCCCAGCATTTT
TRBD1 | TRBJ1-4 | TRBV6-5 | once | CASTEDRGREKLFF | TGTGCCAGCACAGAGGACAGGGGGAGGGAAAAACTGTTTTTT
TRBD2 | TRBJ2-3 | TRBV10-2 | NA | CASSETWASGRRGKDTQYF | TGCGCCAGCAGTGAGACTTGGGCTAGCGGGAGGAGGGGGAAAGATACGCAGTATTTT
NA | TRBJ1-5 | TRBV5-6 | NA | CASSLLHQPQHF | TGTGCCAGCAGCTTGCTTCATCAGCCCCAGCATTTT
TRBD2 | TRBJ2-7 | TRBV27 | NA | CASSFREGSYEQYF | TGTGCCAGCAGTTTTCGGGAGGGGTCCTACGAGCAGTACTTC
TRBD1 | TRBJ2-1 | TRBV4-3 | NA | CASSQDRGLKNEQFF | TGCGCCAGCAGCCAGGACAGGGGGCTTAAGAATGAGCAGTTCTTC
TRBD1 | TRBJ1-1 | TRBV5-5 | few | CASSLGGNTEAFF | TGTGCCAGCAGCTTAGGGGGCAACACTGAAGCTTTCTTT
NA | TRBJ1-5 | TRBV19 | few | CASSIRGNTGSGNQPQHF | TGTGCCAGTAGTATAAGGGGCAATACAGGTTCGGGCAATCAGCCCCAGCATTTT
TRBD1 | TRBJ2-7 | TRBV25-1 | NA | CASSVSGGQQYF | TGTGCCAGCAGTGTTTCAGGGGGCCAGCAGTACTTC
NA | TRBJ2-2 | TRBV7-2 | NA | CASSWANTGELFF | TGTGCCAGCAGCTGGGCGAACACCGGGGAGCTGTTTTTT
NA | TRBJ2-5 | TRBV7-2 | NA | CASSFTDPGPLARETQYF | TGTGCCAGCAGCTTTACTGACCCCGGGCCTCTGGCCAGAGAGACCCAGTACTTC
NA | TRBJ2-3 | TRBV27 | NA | CASRIGGASTDTQYF | TGTGCCAGCAGAATTGGGGGGGCTAGCACAGATACGCAGTATTTT
TRBD2 | TRBJ2-1 | TRBV29-1 | NA | CSAEGLAGVYEQFF | TGCAGCGCCGAGGGACTAGCGGGAGTCTATGAGCAGTTCTTC
NA | TRBJ2-7 | TRBV5-1 | NA | CASRLGGRASYEQYF | TGCGCCAGCAGGCTTGGGGGTAGAGCTTCCTACGAGCAGTACTTC
NA | TRBJ2-7 | TRBV5-4 | few | CASSHQTDSYEQYF | TGTGCCAGCAGCCACCAGACGGACTCCTACGAGCAGTACTTC
NA | TRBJ1-2 | TRBV6-4 | NA | CASRQKTRGYGYTF | TGTGCCAGCAGACAAAAGACTAGGGGCTATGGCTACACCTTC
NA | TRBJ2-1 | TRBV6-2/TRBV6-3 | NA | CASSWTMEQFF | TGTGCCAGCAGTTGGACGATGGAGCAGTTCTTC